This T cell receptor (beta chain) came from a study of blood T cell repertoires in COVID-19. Study background: The United States, Italy and Spain supplied acute and convalescent COVID-19 samples.

CDR1 and CDR2 (germline): SEHNR, FQNEAQ (reference sequence). The trim removed 5 bases at V and 5 bases at J, leaving 5 bases unmatched. The CDR3 is 14 residues long. As handled by the study authors: Amplification of reference gene primers was used by the study to estimate nucleated cell counts. TCRdb's copy holds only in-frame clones and misses some; the assay was immunoSEQ multiplex PCR. D and trimming come from the DNA, and the V and J calls and clone size come from that table. The sample lists about 270,000 clones, 82% seen once, with 3.1% in the top ten. This clone was found a few times. Sequences were obtained from peripheral blood. The V call is TRBV7-9, the J call TRBJ2-5; 10 bases line up with TRBD2. The sequence was collected from a woman between 18 and 29 years old with acute or convalescent COVID-19. CDR3 coding DNA: TGTGCCAGCAGCGGTACTAGCGGGATGGAGACCCAGTACTTC. Its protein is CASSGTSGMETQYF.